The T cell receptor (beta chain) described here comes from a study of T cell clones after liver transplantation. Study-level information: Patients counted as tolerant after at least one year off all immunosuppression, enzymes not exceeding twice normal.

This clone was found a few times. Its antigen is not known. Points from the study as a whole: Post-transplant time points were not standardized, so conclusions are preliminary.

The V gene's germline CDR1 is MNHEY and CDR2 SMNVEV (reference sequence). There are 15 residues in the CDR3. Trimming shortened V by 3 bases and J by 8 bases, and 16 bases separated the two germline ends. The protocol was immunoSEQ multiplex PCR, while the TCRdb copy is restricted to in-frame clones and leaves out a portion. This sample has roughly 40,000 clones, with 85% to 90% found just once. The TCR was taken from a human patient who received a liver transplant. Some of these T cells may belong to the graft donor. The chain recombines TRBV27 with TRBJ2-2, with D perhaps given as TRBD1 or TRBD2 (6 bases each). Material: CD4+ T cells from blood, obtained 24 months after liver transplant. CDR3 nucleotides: TGTGCCAGCAGTTTCTGGGGGGCGCGGTCTGGGGAGCTGTTTTTT. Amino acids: CASSFWGARSGELFF.